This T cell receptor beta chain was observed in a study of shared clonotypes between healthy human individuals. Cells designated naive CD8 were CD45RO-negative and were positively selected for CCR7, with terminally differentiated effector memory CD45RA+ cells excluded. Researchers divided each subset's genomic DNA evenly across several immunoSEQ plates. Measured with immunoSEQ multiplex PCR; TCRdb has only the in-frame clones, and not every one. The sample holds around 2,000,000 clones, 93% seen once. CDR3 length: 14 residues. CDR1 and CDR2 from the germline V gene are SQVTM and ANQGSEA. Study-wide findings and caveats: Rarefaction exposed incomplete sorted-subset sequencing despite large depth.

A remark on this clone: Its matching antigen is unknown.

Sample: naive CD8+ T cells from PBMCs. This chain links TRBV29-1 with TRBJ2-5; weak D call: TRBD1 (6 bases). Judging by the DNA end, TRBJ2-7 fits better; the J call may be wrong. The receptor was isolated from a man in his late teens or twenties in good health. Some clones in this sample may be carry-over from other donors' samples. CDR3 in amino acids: CSVDVTGGAYEQYF. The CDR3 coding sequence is TGCAGCGTTGACGTGACAGGTGGCGCCTACGAGCAGTACTTC.